This is a list of T cell receptor beta chains from one sample in a study of blood T cell repertoires in COVID-19. Sequencing was performed with immunoSEQ multiplex PCR; in TCRdb, only in-frame clones are kept and a portion is missing. The sample lists approximately 110,000 clones; less than 75% were seen once. The sample taken for sequencing was peripheral blood. Receptors originate from a human donor with acute or convalescent COVID-19. The donor label of this sample is uncertain. Both conserved end residues are part of each CDR3. D genes are given only for firm matches. Not all rows give a size; the values are once, few, many and, for expanded clones, a class.

TRBV21-1	NA	TRBJ2-3	NA	TGTGCCAGCAGCAAAAAGGTCTGCAGGCGACAGAAGCCCCACCAAAGCACAGATACGCAGTATTTT	CASSKKVCRRQKPHQSTDTQYF
TRBV5-5	few	TRBJ1-3	NA	TGTGCCAGCAGCTTCAGTCCAGGGGCTGGAAACACCATATATTTT	CASSFSPGAGNTIYF
TRBV2	NA	TRBJ2-5	NA	TGTGCCAGCAGAATCCGGGACTGGGAAGAGACCCAGTACTTC	CASRIRDWEETQYF
TRBV6-5	NA	TRBJ2-7	NA	TGTGCCAGCCGGTTCGGTGGTTACGAGCAGTACTTC	CASRFGGYEQYF
TRBV28	NA	TRBJ1-1	NA	TGTGCCAGCAGTTTAGGGGGACAAGTCACTGAAGCTTTCTTT	CASSLGGQVTEAFF
TRBV3-1/TRBV3-2	NA	TRBJ1-2	TRBD1	TGTGCCAGCAGCCAGCTGGACAGGGGATATGGCTACACCTTC	CASSQLDRGYGYTF
TRBV3-1/TRBV3-2	NA	TRBJ2-5	NA	TGTGCCAGCAGCCGACGAGGAAAGGGGTCCCTGGAGACCCAGTACTTC	CASSRRGKGSLETQYF
TRBV2	NA	TRBJ1-1	NA	TGTGCCAGCAGGCGCTTACCCCAGGACACTGAAGCTTTCTTT	CASRRLPQDTEAFF
TRBV6-5	NA	TRBJ2-2	NA	TGTGCCAGCATGCGGGGTTTAAGCACCGGGGAGCTGTTTTTT	CASMRGLSTGELFF
TRBV2	NA	TRBJ2-1	NA	TGTGCCAGCCTACGGGAAGAGTACAATGAGCAGTTCTTC	CASLREEYNEQFF